The TCR beta chain described here comes from a study of blood T cell repertoires in COVID-19. The wider study: T cells, B-cell-depleted T cells, or PBMCs provided the cDNA or gDNA that served as material.

The germline V gene has CDR1 SNHLY and CDR2 FYNNEI. The CDR3 length is 20 residues. After removal of 6 bases from V and 5 bases from J, the junction contained 16 bases not matched to a gene. Per the authors' pipeline: Amplifying reference gene primers gave estimates of nucleated cell counts. Produced via immunoSEQ multiplex PCR; TCRdb's table is partial and in-frame only. The V and J calls and clone size come from that table; D and trimming were worked out from the DNA. The repertoire holds roughly 100,000 clones, with roughly 87% as singletons. This sequence was found in an elderly woman in a cohort sampled during active COVID-19. The V call is TRBV2, the J call TRBJ2-1; TRBD2 matches at 16 bases. Specimen: peripheral blood. The CDR3 here is CASSERPGLAGGGEDNEQFF. The CDR3, as DNA: TGTGCCAGCAGCGAGCGTCCGGGACTAGCGGGAGGGGGGGAAGACAATGAGCAGTTCTTC.